The 21 T cell receptor beta chains below were found in one sample sequenced in a study of early T cells in non-severe SARS-CoV-2 infection. TCRdb re-analysed the 5' RACE reads in MiXCR, keeping a single row per CDR3 protein. The sample shows about 49,000 distinct CDR3 sequences, 6.5% of them seen only once. The material was whole blood, obtained at baseline. Source of these receptors: an adult who was a healthcare worker with PCR-confirmed SARS-CoV-2 infection or an uninfected control (not recorded which).

Comment on this clonotype: A much more abundant neighbour one base away suggests this may be a read error. The chain has TRBV11-2 and TRBJ2-3, with D uncertain. Germline-derived CDR1 and CDR2 are SGHAT and FQNNGV. The CDR3 loop spans 14 amino acids. The CDR3: CAGSMAILTDTQYF. CDR3 bases: TGTGCCGGCAGCATGGCTATCCTCACAGATACGCAGTATTTT.

In this sample, this clonotype turned up many times. The V and J genes are TRBV9 and TRBJ2-6, with D possibly being TRBD1 (6 bases). From germline, CDR1 is SGDLS and CDR2 YYNGEE. V was pared by 3 bases and J by 1 base, with 11 bases between. The CDR3 length is 16 residues. As DNA, the CDR3 is TGTGCCAGCAGCGCGGGACATAATTCTGGGGCCAACGTCCTGACTTTC. Translated: CASSAGHNSGANVLTF. The full variable domain, in which reference TRBV9 and TRBJ2-6 provide the parts outside the CDR3, is DSGVTQTPKHLITATGQRVTLRCSPRSGDLSVYWYQQSLDQGLQFLIQYYNGEERAKGNILERFSAQQFPDLHSELNLSSLELGDSALYFCASSAGHNSGANVLTFGAGSRLTVL.

This clonotype was detected ten times or more. The chain carries TRBV18 and TRBJ1-1, with TRBD1 matching over 7 bases. The CDR3 is made up of 14 amino acids. The germline V gene has CDR1 KGHSH and CDR2 LQKENI. J was trimmed by 1 base and V by 3 bases; bases with no gene match: 2. This CDR3 reads CASSPGQPNTEAFF. Here the CDR3 DNA reads TGTGCCAGCTCACCGGGACAGCCGAACACTGAAGCTTTCTTT.

In its sample, this clonotype was seen a few times. This chain connects TRBV28 to TRBJ2-2; no reliable D call. The CDR3 has 15 amino acids. V was cut by 3 bases and J by 0 bases, with 8 bases left in between. Per germline, CDR1 MDHEN and CDR2 SYDVKM. The CDR3 DNA reads as TGTGCCAGCAGTTTTATCGGAACGAACACCGGGGAGCTGTTTTTT. It specifies CASSFIGTNTGELFF.

The V and J genes are TRBV21-1 and TRBJ2-7; the table's D call of TRBD1 was not tested on the DNA. TRBV21-1 is a pseudogene segment. The CDR3 loop spans 15 amino acids. DNA of the CDR3: TGTGCCAGCAGCTCAAAGGGAGCTCCGGGGAACGAGCAGTACTTC. Its translation is CASSSKGAPGNEQYF.

The V call is TRBV3-1, the J call TRBJ1-5; D is undetermined. This CDR3 is built from 14 residues. V lost 1 base to trimming and J lost 6 bases, with 10 bases between them. Germline V CDR1 and CDR2: LGHDT, YNNKEL (reference sequence). The CDR3 here is CASSQGGGGQPQHF. The CDR3 region has the DNA TGTGCCAGCAGCCAAGGGGGAGGCGGTCAGCCCCAGCATTTT.

This clonotype was seen many times. The chain employs TRBV4-3 and TRBJ2-3; D gene uncertain. V lost 0 bases, J lost 6 bases, and 7 bases lay in between. CDR3 length: 13 residues. Germline V CDR1 and CDR2: LGHNA, YSLEER. Written as DNA, the CDR3 is TGCGCCAGCAGCCAAGATGGGCAGGATACGCAGTATTTT. Translating gives CASSQDGQDTQYF.

This clonotype was observed at least ten times. The chain links TRBV7-8 to TRBJ2-7; tentatively, D is TRBD1 or TRBD2 (6 bases each). This CDR3 is 14 amino acids long. With 0 bases removed from V and 4 bases from J, the gap between germline ends came to 10 bases. CDR1 SGHVS and CDR2 FQNEAQ come from the germline V gene. The CDR3 DNA reads TGTGCCAGCAGCTTAGCGGGGGGCAGGTACGAGCAGTACTTC. Translation gives CASSLAGGRYEQYF.

The chain has TRBV6-5 and TRBJ1-1; D unresolved. The germline V gene has CDR1 MNHEY and CDR2 SVGAGI. There are 11 residues in the CDR3. Deletions cut 8 bases from V and 6 bases from J, with 10 bases between. CDR3 sequence: CASGKGPEAFF. Here the CDR3 DNA reads TGTGCCAGCGGGAAGGGCCCTGAAGCTTTCTTT.

This clonotype was detected many times. The CDR3 bases are TGCAGCGTTGAAAATCCTGGAACTTGGGGGGGCCGGCAAGAGACCCAGTACTTC. It codes for CSVENPGTWGGRQETQYF. The gene calls are TRBV29-1 and TRBJ2-5; TRBD2 might be the D (7 bases). This CDR3 contains 18 residues. Trimming took 2 bases from V and 2 from J, leaving 24 bases between them. Germline V gives CDR1 SQVTM, CDR2 ANQGSEA.

A few counts support this clonotype. The chain employs TRBV9 and TRBJ2-4; TRBD2 aligns across 8 bases. From germline, CDR1 is SGDLS and CDR2 YYNGEE. The CDR3 spans 15 residues. The V and J ends lost 3 bases and 5 bases, in that order; junction bases with no gene match: 7. CDR3 DNA sequence: TGTGCCAGCAGCGATGGGGGACTAGTCGAAAACATTCAGTACTTC. It translates to CASSDGGLVENIQYF.

This clonotype has ten or more counts. V is TRBV7-9 and J is TRBJ2-3; a possible D gene is TRBD2 (6 bases). CDR1 is SEHNR, CDR2 FQNEAQ, per germline (reference sequence). The CDR3 has 10 residues. With 8 bases removed from V and 6 bases from J, the gap between germline ends came to 6 bases. CDR3 in amino acids: CASGGDTQYF. The CDR3 nucleotides read TGTGCCAGCGGGGGGGATACGCAGTATTTT. Based on the CDR3 plus reference TRBV7-9 and TRBJ2-3, the full variable domain is DTGVSQNPRHKITKRGQNVTFRCDPISEHNRLYWYRQTLGQGPEFLTYFQNEAQLEKSRLLSDRFSAERPKGSFSTLEIQRTEQGDSAMYLCASGGDTQYFGPGTRLTVL.

This clonotype was seen repeatedly, ten times or more. The chain is built from TRBV28 and TRBJ2-3; no clear D gene. In germline, CDR1 is MDHEN, CDR2 SYDVKM. The CDR3 totals 12 residues. V was clipped by 6 bases and J by 6 bases, with 10 bases between them. CDR3 in DNA: TGTGCCAGCAGGGAGCAGCTGGATACGCAGTATTTT. Protein product: CASREQLDTQYF.

This clonotype has more than one count but fewer than ten. A much larger clone sits a single nucleotide away, making a read error possible. V gene TRBV2 combines with J gene TRBJ1-5; D is perhaps TRBD1 (5 bases). V was pared by 4 bases and J by 4 bases, with 11 bases between. This CDR3 is 14 amino acids long. The germline gives CDR1 SNHLY, CDR2 FYNNEI. Written as DNA, the CDR3 is TGTGCCAGCAGTGTCATCCAGGGAAATCAGCCCCAGCATTTT. Protein: CASSVIQGNQPQHF.

This clonotype has just a few counts. The chain recombines TRBV2 with TRBJ1-3, with TRBD1 as a possible D gene (6 bases). CDR1 SNHLY and CDR2 FYNNEI come from the germline V gene. The CDR3 covers 15 residues. The V end was cut by 6 bases, the J end by 3 bases, with 15 bases between. CDR3 coding DNA: TGTGCCAGCAGAGAGACAGGTTTTATTGGAAACACCATATATTTT. It codes for CASRETGFIGNTIYF.

Many counts were recorded for this clonotype. J is TRBJ2-6 and V is TRBV13; 7 nucleotides agree with TRBD2. The CDR3 runs to 16 residues. The trim removed 6 bases at V and 2 bases at J, leaving 7 bases unmatched. CDR1 and CDR2 (germline): PRHDT, FYEKMQ (reference sequence). In DNA, the CDR3 is TGTGCCAGCAGTCGACTAGCAGTGGCTGGGGCCAACGTCCTGACTTTC. Encoded protein: CASSRLAVAGANVLTF.

This clonotype was seen at least ten times. This chain links TRBV6-5 with TRBJ1-1; 9 bases are a match to TRBD1. This CDR3 spans 17 amino acids. J was trimmed by 6 bases and V by 0 bases; bases with no gene match: 11. The V gene's germline CDR1 is MNHEY and CDR2 SVGAGI. The CDR3 region is CASSYSRTGGARAEAFF. CDR3 coding DNA: TGTGCCAGCAGTTACTCGAGAACAGGGGGCGCCAGGGCTGAAGCTTTCTTT.

This clonotype was counted ten times or more. The chain recombines TRBV5-4 with TRBJ2-5, with 8 bases fitting TRBD1. This CDR3 has 13 residues. V shed 4 bases, J shed 2 bases, and the junction held 1 base outside the gene matches. Germline assignment: CDR1 SGHNT and CDR2 YYREEE (reference sequence). The DNA of the CDR3 is TGTGCCAGCAGCGGGACAGGTCAAGAGACCCAGTACTTC. It translates to CASSGTGQETQYF.

The chain employs TRBV4-3 and TRBJ1-6, with 9 bases matching TRBD1. Germline assignment: CDR1 LGHNA and CDR2 YSLEER. The CDR3 extends over 15 amino acids. V trimming: 0 bases; J trimming: 10 bases; junction bases outside the gene matches: 4. The DNA for the CDR3 is TGCGCCAGCAGCCAAGAGGGACAGGGTTACTCACCCCTCCACTTT. Translating it yields CASSQEGQGYSPLHF.

This clonotype was detected many times. The V and J genes are TRBV4-3 and TRBJ2-1; 10 nucleotides agree with TRBD2. The V and J ends lost 6 bases and 7 bases, in that order; junction bases with no gene match: 9. This CDR3 contains 15 residues. Germline V lookup: CDR1 LGHNA, CDR2 YSLEER. DNA for the CDR3: TGCGCCAGCAGTTTCACCGGGACTAGCGAGAATGAGCAGTTCTTC. Amino acids: CASSFTGTSENEQFF.

Many counts were recorded for this clonotype. This rearrangement joins TRBV4-3 to TRBJ2-3; a weak D match, TRBD2 (6 bases). Trimming took off 0 bases at V and 3 bases at J, with 10 bases between the two ends. Germline CDR1 reads LGHNA; CDR2 reads YSLEER. This CDR3 spans 15 amino acids. The CDR3 DNA is TGCGCCAGCAGCCAAGATCACCGGGGGACAGATACGCAGTATTTT. Translation gives CASSQDHRGTDTQYF.